A single sample is the source of the 5 T cell receptor beta chains below, sequenced in a study of human T cells and chemical hapten exposure. TCRdb re-called the RACE reads through MiXCR, storing one row per CDR3 protein. The data show about 84,000 distinct CDR3 sequences, 8% to 13% seen once. Indicated time point: patch test 2, 6 weeks after DPC sensitization. Noted treatment: therapeutic diphenylcyclopropenone sensitization with weekly scalp DPC. The sequencing here drew on whole blood, taken in connection with sensitization to the hapten diphenylcyclopropenone (DPC). Receptor source: a woman in her forties or fifties with alopecia areata. Some clones in this sample may be carry-over from other donors' samples.

A few counts support this clonotype. This chain links TRBV29-1 with TRBJ2-3, with TRBD1 matching 8 bases. The CDR3 spans 13 residues. Germline values: CDR1 SQVTM, CDR2 ANQGSEA. The V and J ends lost 6 bases and 6 bases, in that order; junction bases with no gene match: 8. CDR3 in amino acids: CSVVGQGRDTQYF. For the CDR3, the DNA is TGCAGCGTAGTTGGACAGGGAAGGGATACGCAGTATTTT.

This clonotype was seen only once. The rearrangement links TRBV28 to TRBJ1-4; D possibly corresponds to TRBD1 (5 bases). The V end lost 4 bases, the J end lost 7 bases, and 16 bases lay between the germline ends. The CDR3 sequence is 15 residues long. Germline CDR1 and CDR2: MDHEN and SYDVKM. CDR3 residues: CASSYDGSGGEKLFF. In DNA form, the CDR3 reads TGTGCCAGCAGTTACGATGGATCCGGGGGTGAAAAACTGTTTTTT. The full variable domain, completed using reference TRBV28 and TRBJ1-4, is DVKVTQSSRYLVKRTGEKVFLECVQDMDHENMFWYRQDPGLGLRLIYFSYDVKMKEKGDIPEGYSVSREKKERFSLILESASTNQTSMYLCASSYDGSGGEKLFFGSGTQLSVL.

V usage is TRBV3-1 and J usage is TRBJ1-6, with TRBD1 as a possible D gene (5 bases). CDR3 size: 12 residues. The germline V gene has CDR1 LGHDT and CDR2 YNNKEL (reference sequence). The V end lost 0 bases, the J end lost 14 bases, and 8 bases lay between the germline ends. The CDR3 DNA is TGTGCCAGCAGCCAAGAGGGGGTCACCCTCCACTTT. It specifies CASSQEGVTLHF.

Remarks on this clonotype: It may be a read error: a sequence one base away is much more abundant. The CDR3 protein is CASSLRQGRNKAFF. CDR3 nucleotide sequence: TGTGCCAGCAGCTTAAGACAGGGTAGGAATAAAGCTTTCTTT. The rearrangement uses TRBV7-6 and TRBJ1-1; 7 positions match TRBD1. Germline V gene sequence: CDR1 SGHVS, CDR2 FNYEAQ. After removal of 2 bases from V and 9 bases from J, the junction contained 9 bases not matched to a gene. The CDR3 contains 14 residues. The variable domain in full, completed from reference TRBV7-6 and TRBJ1-1, reads GAGVSQSPRYKVTKRGQDVALRCDPISGHVSLYWYRQALGQGPEFLTYFNYEAQQDKSGLPNDRFSAERPEGSISTLTIQRTEQRDSAMYRCASSLRQGRNKAFFGQGTRLTVV.

This clonotype was seen only a few times. The V call is TRBV20-1, the J call TRBJ1-2; TRBD1 matches at 10 bases. The CDR3 has 14 amino acids. In germline, CDR1 is DFQATT, CDR2 SNEGSKA (reference sequence). V was pared by 6 bases and J by 3 bases, with 7 bases of the junction left unmatched. The CDR3 region is CSAPKTGGDYGYTF. DNA of the CDR3: TGCAGTGCCCCGAAGACAGGGGGCGACTATGGCTACACCTTC.